The entry below gives a single TCR beta chain sequence along with its context. Its cognate antigen has yet to be identified. Base quality data are lacking; no much larger clone is found one base away. This record belongs to a study of cytomegalovirus exposure and HLA in healthy donors (dated by TCRdb to 2016 to 2017). Regarding the complete study: A later analysis indicated that the 95 to 150 validation repertoires were generated on the platform also employed for the roughly 720 repertoires of the first cohort. The study aimed to test whether cataloging public T cell receptors could reveal signatures of past pathogen exposure. A separate validation cohort of about 110 different subjects was used in addition to the approximately 700-subject first cohort. To predict cytomegalovirus infection status, the study combined high-throughput TCR immunosequencing, statistical association of individual TCRs with disease status, and machine learning. Study-wide conclusions, independent of this receptor: The validation cohort had no HLA typing available for a later analysis, so co-occurrence within that cohort was assessed over all 130 or so repertoires. The authors suggested that the approach could potentially be extended to other disease states and immunological phenotypes. While some public TCRs were present in many individuals, most TCR sequences turned up only very rarely across donors. A few of the identified cytomegalovirus-associated TCR beta chains were confirmed in vitro to be specific for cytomegalovirus antigens. In a later analysis, TCRs clustered in the first cohort were found to also tend to co-occur in the 130 or so validation repertoires, with approximately 95% of cluster scores above 0. The study gave a list of 150 to 200 TCR beta chains associated with cytomegalovirus. The classifier was reported to diagnose cytomegalovirus status with high specificity and sensitivity in both the original and validation cohorts.

V and J lose 0 bases and 2 bases, and a span of 15 bases separates them. The CDR3 contains 16 residues, cysteine and phenylalanine counted. Just CDR3 DNA is preserved here, 48 bases in frame from base 1. The germline V gene (reference sequence) provides CDR1 SGHNT and CDR2 YYREEE. The donors belonged to the validation cohort of about 120 subjects, which was separate from the 666-subject first cohort. The library was obtained by the immunoSEQ multiplex PCR assay. The study's own analysis went as follows. A statistical classification framework was built to diagnose cytomegalovirus status from the catalog of TCR beta chain sequences. TCRdb mirrors the immuneACCESS table, restricted to in-frame sequences. Some clones are absent from its copies; in checked studies, under half trace to an unresolved V gene, and the reason for the others is unknown. From that table come the V and J calls and clone size; the DNA was used to work out D and trimming. This sample comprises around 120,000 clones, around nine tenths of them detected only once. The top ten clones comprise approximately 4.5% of the sample.

The sequenced material came from PBMCs. The chain is encoded by TRBV5-4 joined to TRBJ2-7; the D gene is possibly TRBD1, with 5 bases matching. The receptor was derived from a man aged 18 to 35 in good health and CMV-seropositive. The bases are TGTGCCAGCAGCTTGGGGTCCCCAAGGGGCACCTACGAGCAGTACTTC. Translated, this is CASSLGSPRGTYEQYF. When the CDR3 is completed using the reference TRBV5-4 and TRBJ2-7 genes on either side, the full variable domain is ETGVTQSPTHLIKTRGQQVTLRCSSQSGHNTVSWYQQALGQGPQFIFQYYREEENGRGNFPPRFSGLQFPNYSSELNVNALELDDSALYLCASSLGSPRGTYEQYFGPGTRLTVT.